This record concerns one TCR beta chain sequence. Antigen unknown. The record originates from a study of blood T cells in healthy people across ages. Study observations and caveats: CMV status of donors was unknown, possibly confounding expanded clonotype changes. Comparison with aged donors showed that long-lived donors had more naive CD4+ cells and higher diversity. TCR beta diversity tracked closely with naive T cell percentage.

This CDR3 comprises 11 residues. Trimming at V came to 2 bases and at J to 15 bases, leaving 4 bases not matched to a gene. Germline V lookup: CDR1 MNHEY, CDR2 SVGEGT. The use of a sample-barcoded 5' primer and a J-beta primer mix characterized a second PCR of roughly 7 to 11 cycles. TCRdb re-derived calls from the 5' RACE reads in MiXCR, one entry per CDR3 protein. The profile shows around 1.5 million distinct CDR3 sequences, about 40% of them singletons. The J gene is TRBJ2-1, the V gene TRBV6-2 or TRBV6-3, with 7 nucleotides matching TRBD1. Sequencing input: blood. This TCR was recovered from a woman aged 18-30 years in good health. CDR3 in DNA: TGTGCCAGCAGTTACGGCGACAGGGTGTTCTTC. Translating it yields CASSYGDRVFF.